This T cell receptor (beta chain) emerged from a study of T cells in Graves' hyperthyroidism and ophthalmopathy. Concerning this clonotype: Antigen specificity is unknown.

Hyperthyroidism in the patients, aged 18 to 65, was newly diagnosed and under 2 months in duration. A patient was excluded if there was uncontrolled infection, other autoimmune disease, pregnancy or lactation. The diagnostic basis comprised clinical symptoms, serum thyroxine and TRAb, thyroid ultrasound and orbital computed tomography. Study-wide results and caveats: In simple terms, a model built on 13 V-J features told ophthalmopathy apart from stable hyperthyroidism.

Authors of the study amplified TCR beta CDR3 regions from RNA transcripts. TCR CDR3 regions were first amplified by RT-PCR with HTBI primers. TCRdb reprocessed the multiplex PCR reads via MiXCR and lists one record per CDR3 protein. The data contain around 580,000 distinct CDR3 sequences, 46% of them seen just once; the ten biggest clones take up about 8.3%. The specimen was peripheral blood or thyroid tissue (not recorded which). The sequence was obtained from a woman aged 18-35 years with Graves' hyperthyroidism.

The CDR3 DNA sequence: TGTGCCAGCAGCTTAAGGCGGGAGCGGGGTTTAAGCACCGGGGAGCTGTTTTTT. This encodes CASSLRRERGLSTGELFF. This sequence joins TRBV7-6 and TRBJ2-2; 7 bases fit TRBD2. The CDR3 is made up of 18 amino acids. Germline assignment: CDR1 SGHVS and CDR2 FNYEAQ. J gave up 4 bases and V 2 bases, and 13 bases lay outside the gene matches.